Shown below are 25 T cell receptor beta chains from a single sample sequenced in a study of CXCR3-negative and CXCR3-positive naive CD8 T cells. Libraries were UMI-labeled 5' RACE TRB cDNA. From its re-call of the 5' RACE reads, TCRdb lists each CDR3 protein once, without DNA. This listing includes approximately 52,000 distinct CDR3 sequences. The sequencing sample was made of memory CD8+ T cells from blood. The origin of the receptors is a human donor in good health. Some clones in this sample may be carry-over from other donors' samples.

The chain links TRBV19 to TRBJ1-1; TCRdb indicates TRBD1, and absent DNA this call remains unverified. The CDR3 totals 14 residues. CDR1 and CDR2 (germline): LNHDA, SQIVND (reference sequence). This CDR3 reads CASSATGANTEAFF. Full variable domain (rest looked up from reference TRBV19 and TRBJ1-1): DGGITQSPKYLFRKEGQNVTLSCEQNLNHDAMYWYRQDPGQGLRLIYYSQIVNDFQKGDIAEGYSVSREKKESFPLTVTSAQKNPTAFYLCASSATGANTEAFFGQGTRLTVV.

The chain couples TRBV23-1 to TRBJ2-3; the D call of TRBD1 rests on TCRdb alone, since no DNA is present to check it. TRBV23-1 is sorted into the ORF group, with uncertain function. This CDR3 region has 16 residues. CDR3 protein: CASSQSWGRSTDTQYF.

The V gene is TRBV28, the J gene TRBJ2-7. The CDR3 has 16 amino acids. Germline values: CDR1 MDHEN, CDR2 SYDVKM. The CDR3 loop reads CASSSLVQGPLYEQYF. Using reference TRBV28 and TRBJ2-7 for the parts outside the CDR3, the full variable domain is DVKVTQSSRYLVKRTGEKVFLECVQDMDHENMFWYRQDPGLGLRLIYFSYDVKMKEKGDIPEGYSVSREKKERFSLILESASTNQTSMYLCASSSLVQGPLYEQYFGPGTRLTVT.

The chain combines TRBV20-1 with TRBJ1-1; TCRdb picks TRBD1, but there is no DNA to check that call. The CDR3 extends over 14 amino acids. From germline, CDR1 is DFQATT and CDR2 SNEGSKA (reference sequence). This CDR3 is CSATRGVVNTEAFF.

This chain connects TRBV25-1 to TRBJ1-6. This CDR3 has 16 amino acids. CDR1 is MGHDK, CDR2 SYGVNS, per germline. CDR3 residues: CASSELEGTANSPLHF.

The genes are TRBV20-1 and TRBJ2-1; TCRdb outputs TRBD1, but without DNA this stays unchecked. This CDR3 spans 15 amino acids. Germline-derived CDR1 and CDR2 are DFQATT and SNEGSKA (reference sequence). This CDR3 is CSARGGQGPSNEQFF.

This chain joins TRBV10-1 and TRBJ2-7; TCRdb gives TRBD1 as the D gene, but with no DNA this cannot be confirmed. The CDR3 loop spans 14 amino acids. CDR1 is WNHNN, CDR2 SYGVQD, per germline (reference sequence). The CDR3 is CASIFRGQAYEQYF.

This chain connects TRBV7-3 to TRBJ2-2; without DNA, the TCRdb call of TRBD2 cannot be checked. Germline-derived CDR1 and CDR2 are SGHTA and FQGTGA. The CDR3 is 14 amino acids. The CDR3 here is CASSLTGGTGELFF.

This chain joins TRBV25-1 and TRBJ2-7. Per germline, CDR1 MGHDK and CDR2 SYGVNS. The length of the CDR3 is 13 residues. CDR3 sequence reads: CASSVGSYYEQYF.

V and J are TRBV7-3 and TRBJ1-1; TCRdb returns TRBD1, unconfirmable since there is no DNA. Germline assignment: CDR1 SGHTA and CDR2 FQGTGA. This CDR3 spans 15 amino acids. CDR3 protein: CASSFAPGGRPEAFF.

The chain recombines TRBV4-1 with TRBJ1-1. The V gene's germline CDR1 is MGHRA and CDR2 YSYEKL. The CDR3 sequence is 16 residues long. The CDR3 is CASSQASLGRDTEAFF.

The chain carries TRBV5-1 and TRBJ2-1; TCRdb lists TRBD2, though no DNA is available to test this call. Germline assignment: CDR1 SGHRS and CDR2 YFSETQ. This CDR3 region has 17 residues. The CDR3 sequence: CASSLEGSGSAYNEQFF.

The chain employs TRBV5-1 and TRBJ1-1; TCRdb outputs TRBD1, but without DNA this stays unchecked. This CDR3 is built from 16 residues. The germline V gene encodes CDR1 SGHRS and CDR2 YFSETQ. This chain's CDR3 is CASSWGQGIANTEAFF.

The CDR3 loop reads CATSSSFDQRENTGELFF. The V gene is TRBV15, the J gene TRBJ2-2; TCRdb selects TRBD1, and the lack of DNA leaves this call unchecked. The germline CDR1 and CDR2 sequences are LNHNV and YYDKDF (reference sequence). This CDR3 is 18 amino acids long.

V gene TRBV29-1 combines with J gene TRBJ2-1; as DNA is missing, the TRBD2 call by TCRdb cannot be tested. This CDR3 has 13 amino acids. CDR1 is SQVTM, CDR2 ANQGSEA, per germline. This chain's CDR3 is CSVNSGTYNEQFF.

The J gene is TRBJ2-7, the V gene TRBV20-1; TCRdb names TRBD1, which stays unverified in the absence of DNA. Germline V gene lookup returns CDR1 DFQATT and CDR2 SNEGSKA (reference sequence). The CDR3 loop spans 17 amino acids. This chain's CDR3 is CSARDLIGTGDRYEQYF.

This clonotype is labeled medium-sized based on frequency. The CDR3 region is CASSPGTGGALLGYTF. The chain combines TRBV7-9 with TRBJ1-2; absent DNA, TCRdb's TRBD1 call cannot be checked. This CDR3 spans 16 amino acids. Per the germline V gene, CDR1 is SEHNR and CDR2 is FQNEAQ (reference sequence).

The chain recombines TRBV28 with TRBJ2-7; TCRdb picks TRBD1, but there is no DNA to check that call. Per the germline V gene, CDR1 is MDHEN and CDR2 is SYDVKM. The CDR3 loop spans 15 amino acids. The CDR3 loop reads CASTPLTGHFIEQYF.

The CDR3 loop is CASLRGGGRGDDNEQFF. The V gene is TRBV12-3 or TRBV12-4, the J gene TRBJ2-1; the D gene TCRdb calls, TRBD2, cannot be checked with no DNA. The CDR3 sequence is 17 residues long.

The CDR3 here is CASSYSPGTGIYNEQFF. The rearrangement links TRBV6-6 to TRBJ2-1; the D gene TCRdb calls, TRBD1, cannot be checked with no DNA. The CDR3 is 17 residues long. The V gene's germline CDR1 is MNHNY and CDR2 SVGAGI (reference sequence).

The V call is TRBV29-1, the J call TRBJ2-3; TCRdb lists TRBD2, though no DNA is available to test this call. The CDR3 is made up of 14 amino acids. Germline V gene sequence: CDR1 SQVTM, CDR2 ANQGSEA. Here the CDR3 reads CSVDAGTSTDTQYF.

V and J are TRBV6-5 and TRBJ1-1; TCRdb outputs TRBD1, but without DNA this stays unchecked. The CDR3 loop spans 12 amino acids. The germline V gene encodes CDR1 MNHEY and CDR2 SVGAGI. The CDR3 sequence is CASSPDREEAFF.

V and J are TRBV5-1 and TRBJ1-1. This CDR3 spans 13 amino acids. The germline CDR1 and CDR2 sequences are SGHRS and YFSETQ. CDR3 sequence reads: CASSFDRNTEAFF.

The V call is TRBV7-9, the J call TRBJ2-5; TCRdb outputs TRBD2, but without DNA this stays unchecked. Germline CDR1 and CDR2: SEHNR and FQNEAQ (reference sequence). This CDR3 region has 16 residues. The CDR3 loop is CASSSSLGLDQETQYF.

The chain carries TRBV29-1 and TRBJ2-1. The CDR3 runs 11 residues. Germline loops: CDR1 SQVTM, CDR2 ANQGSEA. The CDR3 loop is CSVDEGNEQFF.